The sequence of this TCR beta chain was determined in a study of blood T cells in healthy people across ages. Combining a sample-barcoded 5' primer with a J-beta primer mix, a second PCR ran for roughly 7 to 12 cycles. All cDNA molecules were each tagged by a template-switch adaptor with 12 random nucleotides. TCRdb redid the calling of the 5' RACE reads with MiXCR, one entry per CDR3 protein. In the table there are some 1.5 million distinct CDR3 sequences, 25% to 30% of which are singletons. This CDR3 has 15 residues. V was shortened by 0 bases and J by 4 bases, with 9 bases between the two germline ends. Germline values: CDR1 LGHNA, CDR2 YSLEER.

V and J are TRBV4-3 and TRBJ2-2; D may be TRBD1 (6 bases). The sample comprised blood. This receptor was identified in a woman aged 25-40 years in good health. DNA of the CDR3: TGCGCCAGCAGCCAAGACAGGGGTGGCACCGGGGAGCTGTTTTTT. The encoded protein is CASSQDRGGTGELFF.